Each of the 27 T cell receptor beta chains below was sequenced from the same sample in a study of long-term antiretroviral therapy in people with HIV. The run of the v3.0 immunoSEQ assay was at survey level. Sequenced by immunoSEQ multiplex PCR; TCRdb stores in-frame clones only, minus some. Found here are about 20,000 clones, approximately 83% of them singletons; the top ten hold about 9.3%. Material: unsorted PBMCs, obtained 0.5 years before starting antiretroviral therapy. The origin of the receptors is a man between 18 and 35 years old with HIV.

This chain connects TRBV4-3 to TRBJ2-1; 9 bases align to TRBD1. From germline, CDR1 is LGHNA and CDR2 YSLEER. V lost 0 bases to trimming and J lost 8 bases; unmatched junction nucleotides: 5. The CDR3 is 15 residues long. The CDR3 bases are TGCGCCAGCAGCCAAGATAGGACAGGGGTCGATGAGCAGTTCTTC. Its translation is CASSQDRTGVDEQFF.

This clone was observed once. V gene TRBV29-1 combines with J gene TRBJ2-7; TRBD2 might be the D (6 bases). Germline V gene lookup returns CDR1 SQVTM and CDR2 ANQGSEA. The CDR3 runs to 14 residues. V was trimmed by 6 bases and J by 4 bases, leaving 19 bases between them. CDR3 region: CSVRGPGEGYEQYF. The CDR3 DNA reads TGCAGCGTGAGGGGTCCGGGAGAGGGTTACGAGCAGTACTTC.

The chain is built from TRBV7-9 and TRBJ2-7, with D perhaps matching TRBD1 or TRBD2 (5 bases each). There are 15 residues in the CDR3. V was shortened by 4 bases and J by 0 bases, with 13 bases between the two germline ends. Germline V CDR1 and CDR2: SEHNR, FQNEAQ (reference sequence). The CDR3: CASSSGTVSSYEQYF. The CDR3 bases are TGTGCCAGCAGCTCCGGGACGGTAAGCTCCTACGAGCAGTACTTC.

The chain has TRBV28 and TRBJ1-6, with TRBD1 matching 7 bases. V dropped 6 bases and J dropped 9; count of bases not matched to a gene: 14. Germline CDR1 and CDR2: MDHEN and SYDVKM. This CDR3 has 16 amino acids. This chain's CDR3 is CASRSLLGGGGSPLHF. CDR3 bases: TGTGCCAGCAGATCCCTTCTAGGGGGCGGAGGTTCACCCCTCCACTTT. Together with reference TRBV28 and TRBJ1-6, the CDR3 gives the full variable domain: DVKVTQSSRYLVKRTGEKVFLECVQDMDHENMFWYRQDPGLGLRLIYFSYDVKMKEKGDIPEGYSVSREKKERFSLILESASTNQTSMYLCASRSLLGGGGSPLHFGNGTRLTVT.

The chain employs TRBV18 and TRBJ2-7, with 8 nucleotides matching TRBD1. CDR3 size: 13 residues. Germline lookup yields CDR1 KGHSH and CDR2 LQKENI. With V trimmed by 6 bases and J by 6 bases, 7 bases remained unmatched. The DNA for the CDR3 is TGTGCCAGCTCTGGGACAGGCCTAATCGAGCAGTACTTC. As protein: CASSGTGLIEQYF.

The V gene is TRBV7-9, the J gene TRBJ1-1; no definite D call. Trimming cost V 0 bases and J 4 bases, with 15 bases left between them. Germline CDR1 and CDR2: SEHNR and FQNEAQ (reference sequence). The CDR3 contains 16 residues. The CDR3 loop reads CASSLAVGVPGTEAFF. As DNA, the CDR3 is TGTGCCAGCAGCTTAGCCGTCGGGGTTCCTGGCACTGAAGCTTTCTTT. Together with reference TRBV7-9 and TRBJ1-1, the CDR3 gives the full variable domain: DTGVSQNPRHKITKRGQNVTFRCDPISEHNRLYWYRQTLGQGPEFLTYFQNEAQLEKSRLLSDRFSAERPKGSFSTLEIQRTEQGDSAMYLCASSLAVGVPGTEAFFGQGTRLTVV.

The chain carries TRBV13 and TRBJ2-7; D gene ambiguous. In germline, CDR1 is PRHDT, CDR2 FYEKMQ (reference sequence). The CDR3 covers 14 residues. V dropped 4 bases and J dropped 3 bases, with 13 bases sitting between them. DNA for the CDR3: TGTGCCAGCAGCTCCCGGACGGTGCTCTACGAGCAGTACTTC. It is translated as CASSSRTVLYEQYF.

V usage is TRBV7-9 and J usage is TRBJ1-1; no definite D call. The CDR3 covers 15 residues. Trimming took off 1 base at V and 6 bases at J, with 15 bases between the two ends. Germline CDR1 and CDR2: SEHNR and FQNEAQ (reference sequence). Here the CDR3 DNA reads TGTGCCAGCAGCTTAGTAGGTTTGGGTTTTCCTGAAGCTTTCTTT. Amino acid sequence: CASSLVGLGFPEAFF.

A few counts support this clone. This chain joins TRBV7-2 and TRBJ2-7; D possibly matches TRBD1 or TRBD2 (5 bases each). Germline values: CDR1 SGHTA, CDR2 FQGNSA. Trimming shortened V by 0 bases and J by 6 bases, and 9 bases separated the two germline ends. CDR3 size: 13 residues. CDR3 sequence: CASSLAGTREQYF. The CDR3 DNA follows: TGTGCCAGCAGCTTAGCGGGGACGCGCGAGCAGTACTTC. The variable domain in full, completed from reference TRBV7-2 and TRBJ2-7, reads GAGVSQSPSNKVTEKGKDVELRCDPISGHTALYWYRQSLGQGLEFLIYFQGNSAPDKSGLPSDRFSAERTGGSVSTLTIQRTQQEDSAVYLCASSLAGTREQYFGPGTRLTVT.

The chain recombines TRBV5-5 with TRBJ2-7; 7 bases line up with TRBD1. Germline V gene lookup returns CDR1 SGHKS and CDR2 YYEKEE (reference sequence). This CDR3 is built from 15 residues. V shed 1 base, J shed 2 bases, and the junction held 6 bases outside the gene matches. CDR3 in DNA: TGTGCCAGCAGCTTGCTGTGGGACAGAGCCTACGAGCAGTACTTC. As protein: CASSLLWDRAYEQYF.

This clone was found a few times. The chain employs TRBV9 and TRBJ1-6; TRBD1 might be the D (6 bases). Trimming stripped 4 bases from V and 9 bases from J, with 14 bases between. CDR3 length equals 14 residues. CDR1 is SGDLS, CDR2 YYNGEE, per germline. The DNA of the CDR3 is TGTGCCAGCAGCCCAGCGGGGGCTAGTTCACCCCTCCACTTT. Its protein is CASSPAGASSPLHF. Looking up the rest from reference TRBV9 and TRBJ1-6 gives the full variable domain: DSGVTQTPKHLITATGQRVTLRCSPRSGDLSVYWYQQSLDQGLQFLIQYYNGEERAKGNILERFSAQQFPDLHSELNLSSLELGDSALYFCASSPAGASSPLHFGNGTRLTVT.

The V and J genes are TRBV29-1 and TRBJ2-7; TRBD1 might be the D (5 bases). The CDR3 is 14 residues long. V gave up 7 bases and J gave up 0 bases, with 16 bases separating them. Germline CDR1 and CDR2: SQVTM and ANQGSEA. The CDR3 reads CSALGAKSSYEQYF. CDR3 bases: TGCAGCGCTCTTGGGGCCAAATCCTCCTACGAGCAGTACTTC.

V gene TRBV6-5 combines with J gene TRBJ1-2; TRBD1 might be the D (6 bases). V shed 4 bases and J shed 4 bases, with 10 bases lying between them. The CDR3 length is 13 residues. Per germline, CDR1 MNHEY and CDR2 SVGAGI. CDR3 region: CASSSGQAYGYTF. The CDR3 region has the DNA TGTGCCAGCAGTTCGGGACAAGCCTATGGCTACACCTTC.

This clone was found a few times. J is TRBJ1-2 and V is TRBV9, with D possibly being TRBD1 (6 bases). The V gene lost 4 bases and the J gene lost 5 bases, with 12 bases spanning the gap. The germline V gene has CDR1 SGDLS and CDR2 YYNGEE. The CDR3 is 13 residues long. CDR3 coding DNA: TGTGCCAGCAGCCAGACAGGCGAGTATGGCTACACCTTC. Encoded protein: CASSQTGEYGYTF.

The J gene is TRBJ2-7, the V gene TRBV10-1, with 8 bases that match TRBD2. The V segment lost 3 bases and the J segment 1 base; nucleotides outside the gene matches: 5. In germline, CDR1 is WNHNN, CDR2 SYGVQD (reference sequence). The CDR3 is 15 amino acids. The CDR3 loop reads CASSDRTSGSYEQYF. CDR3 in DNA: TGCGCCAGCAGTGATAGAACTAGCGGTTCCTACGAGCAGTACTTC.

The chain combines TRBV27 with TRBJ1-2, with D possibly TRBD1 on 6 matching bases. V was trimmed by 6 bases and J by 3 bases, leaving 14 bases between them. This CDR3 region has 14 residues. Germline V lookup: CDR1 MNHEY, CDR2 SMNVEV (reference sequence). The CDR3 region has the DNA TGTGCCAGCAGCCTCAAGACAGGCCACTATGGCTACACCTTC. Protein product: CASSLKTGHYGYTF.

The chain has TRBV25-1 and TRBJ1-2, with a weak D call TRBD1 (6 bases). The length of the CDR3 is 14 residues. V lost 5 bases and J lost 3, with 13 bases in between. Germline V gene data show CDR1 as MGHDK and CDR2 as SYGVNS. CDR3 residues: CASSTSGVDYGYTF. CDR3 DNA: TGTGCCAGCAGTACCTCAGGGGTGGACTATGGCTACACCTTC.

In this sample, this clone turned up once. The CDR3 loop is CASSLSPGELFF. CDR3 coding DNA: TGTGCCAGCAGCTTAAGTCCCGGGGAGCTGTTTTTT. This sequence joins TRBV5-8 and TRBJ2-2; D not certain. V was shortened by 2 bases and J by 6 bases, with 5 bases between the two germline ends. Per germline, CDR1 SGHTS and CDR2 YDEGEE. The CDR3 has 12 residues.

Details on this clone: Other DNA sequences from this sample encode an identical CDR3 as well. V usage is TRBV9 and J usage is TRBJ2-1; D is unresolved. In germline, CDR1 is SGDLS, CDR2 YYNGEE. The CDR3 has 15 residues. V lost 3 bases and J lost 2, with 12 bases in between. The CDR3 loop is CASSEQGNAYNEQFF. CDR3 sequence (DNA): TGTGCCAGCAGCGAACAAGGAAACGCCTACAATGAGCAGTTCTTC.

The chain uses TRBV9 and TRBJ2-3; 7 bases map to TRBD1. This CDR3 has 16 residues. Germline assignment: CDR1 SGDLS and CDR2 YYNGEE. Trimming at V came to 4 bases and at J to 2 bases, leaving 10 bases not matched to a gene. The CDR3 region has the DNA TGTGCCAGCAGCATAGAAGGACAGGTGATCACAGATACGCAGTATTTT. Translating gives CASSIEGQVITDTQYF.

The chain has TRBV19 and TRBJ1-4; D not certain. With 7 bases removed from V and 8 bases from J, the gap between germline ends came to 11 bases. This CDR3 has 12 residues. In germline, CDR1 is LNHDA, CDR2 SQIVND (reference sequence). The CDR3 sequence is CASKDLGEKLFF. DNA of the CDR3: TGTGCCAGTAAAGACCTGGGGGAAAAACTGTTTTTT.

The chain uses TRBV19 and TRBJ2-1; D ambiguous. Germline CDR1 LNHDA, CDR2 SQIVND (reference sequence). The ends were cut back, 5 bases at V and 8 bases at J, with 19 bases in the middle. This CDR3 has 15 residues. The CDR3 region has the DNA TGTGCCAGTAGTCTCCCCGGGTTCCGGGCCCATGAGCAGTTCTTC. As protein: CASSLPGFRAHEQFF. The variable domain in full, with the rest retrieved from reference TRBV19 and TRBJ2-1, is DGGITQSPKYLFRKEGQNVTLSCEQNLNHDAMYWYRQDPGQGLRLIYYSQIVNDFQKGDIAEGYSVSREKKESFPLTVTSAQKNPTAFYLCASSLPGFRAHEQFFGPGTRLTVL.

The chain recombines TRBV11-2 with TRBJ1-1; TRBD1 might be the D (5 bases). The V gene's germline CDR1 is SGHAT and CDR2 FQNNGV. This CDR3 comprises 17 residues. V was cut by 3 bases and J by 0 bases, with 17 bases left in between. The CDR3 here is CASSLTEWTNMNTEAFF. The DNA of the CDR3 is TGTGCCAGCAGCTTGACGGAATGGACAAACATGAACACTGAAGCTTTCTTT.

The chain recombines TRBV28 with TRBJ2-1; no clear D. CDR1 and CDR2 (germline): MDHEN, SYDVKM. This CDR3 is 13 amino acids long. Trimming removed 4 bases from V and 9 bases from J, with 13 bases in between. The CDR3 loop reads CASSSQLLAEQFF. CDR3 bases: TGTGCCAGCAGTTCCCAGTTACTTGCTGAGCAGTTCTTC.

The rearrangement links TRBV2 to TRBJ2-7; the D gene is possibly TRBD1 (6 bases). This CDR3 has 13 residues. Trimming pared 3 bases from V and 2 bases from J, leaving 8 bases between. CDR1 and CDR2 (germline): SNHLY, FYNNEI. The CDR3 region is CASSDRGPYEQYF. The CDR3 DNA follows: TGTGCCAGCAGTGACAGGGGACCCTACGAGCAGTACTTC.

The rearrangement links TRBV6-6 to TRBJ1-2; D not certain. The germline gives CDR1 MNHNY, CDR2 SVGAGI (reference sequence). V was trimmed by 5 bases and J by 2 bases, leaving 18 bases between them. The CDR3 consists of 16 residues. The CDR3 DNA reads TGTGCCAGCAGTCTATCCCCAGTGGAGCCAAACTATGGCTACACCTTC. It codes for CASSLSPVEPNYGYTF.

The chain recombines TRBV5-1 with TRBJ1-1; the D gene is possibly TRBD1 (5 bases). From germline, CDR1 is SGHRS and CDR2 YFSETQ. The V end was cut by 1 base, the J end by 4 bases, with 8 bases between. This CDR3 is built from 13 residues. The CDR3 coding sequence is TGCGCCAGCAGCTTGTTGGGGGGCACTGAAGCTTTCTTT. The encoded protein is CASSLLGGTEAFF.